A single T cell receptor (beta chain) is shown here with its context. In this sample, this clone turned up a few times. It has no known antigen specificity. No much larger clonotype is one base removed from it; base qualities were not supplied. The data stem from a study of cytomegalovirus exposure and HLA in healthy donors (dated by TCRdb to 2015 to 2018). For context, the study as a whole: An earlier analysis of approximately 640 of the donors reported 250 to 300 Gb of sequence data and 117 million unique TCR beta sequences from around 200 million T cells. Class I and class II HLA loci were covered by the typing at four-digit resolution. A later analysis re-analyzed previously published TCR beta repertoires from several hundred donors and added high-resolution HLA genotyping to study TCR occurrence patterns. The study aimed to test whether signatures of past pathogen exposure could be identified by cataloging public T cell receptors. In an earlier analysis of a few hundred of the donors, high-throughput TCR beta sequencing was used to judge whether each TCR beta V gene segment behaved as functional or pseudogenic. The number of typed donors differed by locus: 629-630 for A, B, C, DRB1 and DQB1; about 520 for DQA1; 606 for DPA1; and about 450 for DPB1. Approximately 300 gigabases of sequencing data and around 80 million unique TCR sequences made up an early release that covered around 640 HLA-typed donors. The genetic ancestry cluster associated with self-reported Caucasian donors included around four fifths of the roughly 380 genotyped donors. Because of strong linkage in the cohort, roughly five DR-DQ haplotypes were treated as single units for association and clustering. Rather than using new phenotypic data, the later analysis identified candidate immune exposures from TCR beta sequences and from how often those sequences occurred across donors. Besides the first cohort of 666 subjects, a separate validation cohort made up of around 120 different subjects was used. Genome-wide SNP genotypes for about three fifths of the roughly 670 donors were used in a later genetic analysis, which treated that subset as a discovery cohort. Every discovery cohort repertoire had been produced on one sequencing platform. The study used immunosequencing to profile the T cell repertoires of hundreds of subjects and linked those repertoires to cytomegalovirus serostatus. High-throughput TCR immunosequencing, statistical association of individual TCRs with disease status, and machine learning were combined to predict cytomegalovirus infection status. Donor age, sex, ethnicity and CMV serostatus were collected together with the repertoire data. Among approximately 370 genotyped donors of the cohort, an average of approximately 240,000 unique TCR beta nucleotide sequences was sequenced per donor, of which 15% to 20% were non-productive. Study-level results and caveats: Correlated functional status among segregating V segments might be attributable to linkage disequilibrium, but an unknown experimental factor could not be ruled out. Strong co-occurrence of HLA alleles, especially DR and DQ, made assigning TCR associations to individual alleles difficult. An earlier analysis of approximately 500 of the donors showed that most TCR beta V segments appeared in productive rearrangements either about 87% or about 30% of the time, which broadly matched IMGT annotations. A later analysis reported that several top co-occurrence clusters appeared linked to parvovirus B19, influenza, CMV and Epstein-Barr virus. According to a later analysis, TCR association rates differed among HLA loci, with DRB1 alleles showing the most associated TCRs and HLA-C alleles showing the fewest. A later analysis associated roughly 17,000 TCR beta sequences with specific HLA alleles at a false discovery rate of 0.05. According to a later genetic analysis, donors in an Asian-associated ancestry cluster had fewer N-insertions in productive TCRs than the roughly 670-donor mean. The sequencing pipeline was judged likely to have produced a cluster of highly shared sequence variants as a technical artifact. A few of the identified cytomegalovirus-associated TCR beta chains were confirmed in vitro to be specific for cytomegalovirus antigens. Compared with equally common non-associated chains, HLA-associated TCR beta chains in a later analysis were more clonally expanded and had lower generation probabilities. It was suggested by the authors that the approach could potentially be generalized to other disease states and immunological phenotypes. The presence/absence analyses assumed that sequencing depth was roughly uniform across donors, and that assumption may not be true. Because the 87-base-pair reads could not distinguish some IMGT-functional V segments, including TRBV6-2 and TRBV6-3, those segments were excluded. Immune exposure information for the cohort was limited to CMV serostatus. Most CMV-associated TCR beta chains appeared to be HLA-restricted in a later analysis, and the HLA associations seemed to be driven largely by CMV exposure. Only TCR beta chains were sequenced in this cohort, and the absence of alpha or paired-chain data limited detectable features. While some public TCRs were present in many individuals, most TCR sequences turned up only very rarely across donors. In a later genetic analysis, a missense DCLRE1C variant was associated with V-gene and J-gene trimming of TCR beta chains, and the association was replicated in an independent cohort. A further reported finding was that TCR beta sequences accurately predicted the HLA-A and HLA-B alleles for most subjects in the first cohort. The classifier was reported to diagnose cytomegalovirus status with high specificity and sensitivity in both the original and validation cohorts. About 15 rarely observed V segments, including chromosome 9 orphons, were excluded from the earlier analysis of 550 to 700 of the donors because counts were too low. The study listed 150 to 200 TCR beta chains as associated with cytomegalovirus. Because HLA typing was missing for some donors at each locus, association tests included only the typed subset.

The cohort comprised several hundred healthy bone marrow donors. At the time of sampling, every cohort member was nominally healthy, though immune exposures that went unrecorded were likely present. The donor tested CMV seropositive, placing the donor among the approximately 310 seropositive members of the cohort. A peripheral blood sample was collected from each donor, and TCR beta sequencing was performed on peripheral blood mononuclear cells. The Qiagen DNeasy Blood Extraction Kit was used to extract genomic DNA from the blood cell samples. The library came from the immunoSEQ multiplex PCR assay. The multiplex PCR relied on a mix of 60 forward primers for TCR Vbeta segments and 13 reverse primers for TCR Jbeta segments. Amplification of the CDR3 region of rearranged TCR beta genes was performed with a multiplex PCR assay on genomic DNA. Amplified TCR beta libraries were sequenced as 87-base-pair reads on the Illumina HiSeq System. As for the original processing: Across the 670 or so repertoires, a later analysis counted around 80 million unique TCR beta chains, around 10 million of which were shared by at least two donors. A nearest-neighbor algorithm error-corrected the raw reads and collapsed the reads into unique sequences, merging closely related sequences to remove PCR and sequencing errors. To assign V, D and J gene segments, CDR3 sequences were aligned to IMGT reference sequences. For a sequence to be retained, at least a six-nucleotide match to both a V gene segment and a J gene segment was required. Rearrangements were called productive when the CDR3 lacked stop codons and stayed in frame with V and J; all others were non-productive. CDR3 was defined according to IMGT convention as the region running from the second conserved V-encoded cysteine to the conserved J-encoded phenylalanine. In an earlier analysis of more than 550 of the donors, sequences lacking an unambiguous match to a single V gene segment were excluded. An earlier analysis of around 600 of the donors classified V segments as functional when productive rearrangements were above 56.7% and as segregating when the standard deviation between donors was above 5%. A statistical classification framework was built to diagnose cytomegalovirus status from the catalog of TCR beta chain sequences. In a later analysis, V and J genes were assigned by comparing TCR nucleotide sequences against IMGT/GENE-DB human TR gene sequences. The TCRdist pipeline was used in a later analysis to assign CDR3 sequences and most-parsimonious VDJ recombination scenarios. In a later analysis, each TCR beta chain was defined by its CDR3 amino acid sequence together with its V-gene family, and reads lacking a unique V-gene family were excluded. To address suspected cross-contamination and a sequencing artifact, a later analysis removed 592 highly shared, low-generation-probability nucleotide sequences. In a later analysis, a clonal expansion index was calculated for each public chain from normalized within-repertoire ranks of inferred template counts. In a later analysis, generation probabilities were computed using a VDJ recombination model fitted to out-of-frame rearrangements, and the results were checked against IGoR. In a later analysis, TCR-TCR, TCR-HLA and TCR-CMV co-occurrence was scored with hypergeometric tests, and a repertoire-size bias correction was applied to TCR pairs. In a later analysis, false discovery rates were estimated by permuting HLA or CMV assignments 20 times. In a later analysis, co-occurring TCRs were grouped using DBSCAN, with TCRdist sequence similarity added in when clustering inside HLA-allele-positive subsets. Repertoires with fewer than 30,000 or more than 120,000 public chains were left out of co-occurrence clustering, as were five repertoires with anomalous nucleotide sharing. TCRdb re-hosts the immuneACCESS table, in-frame sequences only. Its copies lack some clones; in the studies checked, an unresolved V gene accounts for under half of them, and the cause for the rest is not known. V and J calls and clone size are copied from that table; D and trimming were computed from the DNA. This sample is represented by some 110,000 clones; around 67% of them were singletons. The biggest ten clones account for around 4.8% of the sample.

The CDR3 contains 18 residues, cysteine and phenylalanine counted. The only DNA kept is the CDR3, 54 bases in frame from the first base. This TCR derives from a man aged 60-69 years in good health and CMV-seropositive. Input material: PBMCs. The V and J genes are TRBV7-5 and TRBJ1-4; TRBD1, the table's D call, was not compared with the DNA. TRBV7-5 is a pseudogene locus. The CDR3 reads as follows: CVRSLGDRGAWDHEKLFF. The nucleotide sequence is given as TGTGTCAGAAGCTTAGGAGACAGGGGGGCCTGGGACCATGAAAAACTGTTTTTT.